This TCR beta chain emerged from a study of lymphopenia after photon versus proton radiotherapy. Broader study findings: Post-nadir diversity loss with photons came from oligoclonal expansion, particularly CD8+ Temra cells.

V was shortened by 6 bases and J by 7 bases, with 21 bases between the two germline ends. The CDR3 runs to 15 residues. Germline CDR1 MDHEN, CDR2 SYDVKM. The data were produced by immunoSEQ multiplex PCR, yet TCRdb's version contains in-frame clones alone and is incomplete. The sample holds over 25,000 clones; around 82% are singletons and the top ten take roughly 14%. To note about this clone: Its matching antigen is unknown.

The source material was peripheral blood, sampled from a patient treated with proton-based radiotherapy. The chain is built from TRBV28 and TRBJ1-1; the D gene is possibly TRBD1 (5 bases). The clonotype comes from a woman aged 70-85 years with pancreatic cancer. The CDR3 DNA reads TGTGCCAGCAGCCCCCCAACAGCAGGGAATAATGAAGCTTTCTTT. Amino acid sequence: CASSPPTAGNNEAFF.